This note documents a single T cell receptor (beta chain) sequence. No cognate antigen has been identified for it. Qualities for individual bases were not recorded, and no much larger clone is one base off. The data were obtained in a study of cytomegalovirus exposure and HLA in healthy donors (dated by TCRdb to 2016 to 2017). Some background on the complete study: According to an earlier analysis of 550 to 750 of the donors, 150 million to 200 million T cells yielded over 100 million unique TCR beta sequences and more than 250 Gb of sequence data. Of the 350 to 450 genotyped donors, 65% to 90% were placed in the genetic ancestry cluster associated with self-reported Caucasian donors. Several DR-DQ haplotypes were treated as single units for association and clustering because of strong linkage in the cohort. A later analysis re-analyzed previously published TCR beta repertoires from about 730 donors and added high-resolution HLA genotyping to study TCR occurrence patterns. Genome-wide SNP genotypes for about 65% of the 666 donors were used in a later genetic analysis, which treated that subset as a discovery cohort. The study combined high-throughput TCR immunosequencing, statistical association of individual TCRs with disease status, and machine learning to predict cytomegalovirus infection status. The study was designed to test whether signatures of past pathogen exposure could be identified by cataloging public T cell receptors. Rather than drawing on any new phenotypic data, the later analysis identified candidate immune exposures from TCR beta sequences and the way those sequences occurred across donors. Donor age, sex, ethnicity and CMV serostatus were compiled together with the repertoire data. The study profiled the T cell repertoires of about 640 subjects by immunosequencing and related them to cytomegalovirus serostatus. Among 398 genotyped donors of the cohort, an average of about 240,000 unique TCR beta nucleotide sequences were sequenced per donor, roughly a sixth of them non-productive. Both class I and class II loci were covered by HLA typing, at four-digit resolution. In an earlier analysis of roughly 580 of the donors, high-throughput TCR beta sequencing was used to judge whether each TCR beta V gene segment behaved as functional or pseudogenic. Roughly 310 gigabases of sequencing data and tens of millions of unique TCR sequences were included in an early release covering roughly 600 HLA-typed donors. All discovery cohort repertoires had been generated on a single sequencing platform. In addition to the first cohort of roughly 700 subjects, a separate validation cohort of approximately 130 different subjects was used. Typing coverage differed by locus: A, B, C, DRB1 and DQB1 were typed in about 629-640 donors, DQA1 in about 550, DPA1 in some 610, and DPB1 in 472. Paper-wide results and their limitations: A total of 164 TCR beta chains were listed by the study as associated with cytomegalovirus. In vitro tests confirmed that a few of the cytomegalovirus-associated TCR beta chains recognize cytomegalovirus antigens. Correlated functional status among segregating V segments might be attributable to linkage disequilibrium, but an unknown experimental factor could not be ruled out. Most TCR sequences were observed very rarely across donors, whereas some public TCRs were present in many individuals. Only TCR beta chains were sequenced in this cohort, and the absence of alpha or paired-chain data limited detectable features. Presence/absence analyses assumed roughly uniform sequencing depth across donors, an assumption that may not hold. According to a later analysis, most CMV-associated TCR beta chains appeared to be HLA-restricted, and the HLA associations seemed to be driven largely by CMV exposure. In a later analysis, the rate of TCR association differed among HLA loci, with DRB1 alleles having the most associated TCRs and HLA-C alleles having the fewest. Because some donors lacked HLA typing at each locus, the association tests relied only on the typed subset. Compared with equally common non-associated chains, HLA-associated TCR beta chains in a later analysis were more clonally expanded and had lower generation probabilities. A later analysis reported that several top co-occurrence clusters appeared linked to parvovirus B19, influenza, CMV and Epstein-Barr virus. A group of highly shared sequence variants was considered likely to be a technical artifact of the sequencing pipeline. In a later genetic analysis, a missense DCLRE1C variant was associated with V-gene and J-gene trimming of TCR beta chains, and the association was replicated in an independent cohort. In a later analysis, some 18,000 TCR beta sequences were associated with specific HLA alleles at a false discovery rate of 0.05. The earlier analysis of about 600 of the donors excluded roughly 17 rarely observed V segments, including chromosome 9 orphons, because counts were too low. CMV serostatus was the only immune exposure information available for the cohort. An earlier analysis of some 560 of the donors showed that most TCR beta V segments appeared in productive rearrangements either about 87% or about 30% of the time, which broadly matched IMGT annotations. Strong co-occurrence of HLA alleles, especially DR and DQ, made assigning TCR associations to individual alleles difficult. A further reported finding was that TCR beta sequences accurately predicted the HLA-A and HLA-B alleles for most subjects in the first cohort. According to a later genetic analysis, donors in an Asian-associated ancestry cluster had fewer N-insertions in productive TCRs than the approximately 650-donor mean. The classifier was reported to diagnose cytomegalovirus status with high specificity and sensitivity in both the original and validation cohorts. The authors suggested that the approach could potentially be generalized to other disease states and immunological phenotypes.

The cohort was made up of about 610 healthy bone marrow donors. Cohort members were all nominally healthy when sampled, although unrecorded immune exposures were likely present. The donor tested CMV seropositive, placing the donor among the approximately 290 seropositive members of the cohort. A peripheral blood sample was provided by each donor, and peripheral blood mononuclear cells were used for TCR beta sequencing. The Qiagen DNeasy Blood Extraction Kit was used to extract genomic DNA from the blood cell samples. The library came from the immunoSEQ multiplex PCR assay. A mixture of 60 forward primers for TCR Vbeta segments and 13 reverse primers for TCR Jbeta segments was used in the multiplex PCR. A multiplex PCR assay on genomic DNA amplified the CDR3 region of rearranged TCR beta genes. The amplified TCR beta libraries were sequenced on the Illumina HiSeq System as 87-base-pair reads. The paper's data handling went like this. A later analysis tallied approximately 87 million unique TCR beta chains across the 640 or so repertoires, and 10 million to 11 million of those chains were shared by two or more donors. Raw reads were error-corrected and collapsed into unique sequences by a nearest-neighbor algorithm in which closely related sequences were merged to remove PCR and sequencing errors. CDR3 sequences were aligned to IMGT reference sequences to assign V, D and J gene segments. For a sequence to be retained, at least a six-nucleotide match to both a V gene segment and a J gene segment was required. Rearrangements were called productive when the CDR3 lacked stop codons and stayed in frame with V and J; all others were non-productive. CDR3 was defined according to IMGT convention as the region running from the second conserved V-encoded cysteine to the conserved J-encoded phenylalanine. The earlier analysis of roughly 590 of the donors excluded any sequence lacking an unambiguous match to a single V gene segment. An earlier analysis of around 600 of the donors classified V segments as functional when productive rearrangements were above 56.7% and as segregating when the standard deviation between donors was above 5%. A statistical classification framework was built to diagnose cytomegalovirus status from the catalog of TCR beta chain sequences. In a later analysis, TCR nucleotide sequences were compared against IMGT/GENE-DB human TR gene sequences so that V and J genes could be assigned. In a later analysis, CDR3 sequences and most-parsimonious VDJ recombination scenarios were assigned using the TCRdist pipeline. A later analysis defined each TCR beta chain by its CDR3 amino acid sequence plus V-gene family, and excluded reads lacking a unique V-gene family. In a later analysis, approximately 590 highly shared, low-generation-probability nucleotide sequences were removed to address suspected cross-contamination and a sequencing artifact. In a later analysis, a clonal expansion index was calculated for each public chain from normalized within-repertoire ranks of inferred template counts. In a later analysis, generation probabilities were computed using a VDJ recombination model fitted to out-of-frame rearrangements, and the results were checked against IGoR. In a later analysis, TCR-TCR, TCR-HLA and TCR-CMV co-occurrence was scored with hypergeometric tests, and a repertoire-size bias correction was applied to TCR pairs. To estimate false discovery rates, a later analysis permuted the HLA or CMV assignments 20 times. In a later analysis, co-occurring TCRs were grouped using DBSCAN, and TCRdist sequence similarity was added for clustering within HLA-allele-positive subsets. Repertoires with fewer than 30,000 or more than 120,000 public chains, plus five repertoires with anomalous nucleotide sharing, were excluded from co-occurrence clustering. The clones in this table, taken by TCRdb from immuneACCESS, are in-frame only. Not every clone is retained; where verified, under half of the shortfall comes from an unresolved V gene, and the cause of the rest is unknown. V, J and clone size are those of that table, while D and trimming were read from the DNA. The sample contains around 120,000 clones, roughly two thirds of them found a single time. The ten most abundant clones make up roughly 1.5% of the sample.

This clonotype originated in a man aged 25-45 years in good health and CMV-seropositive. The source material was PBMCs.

CDR3 sequence: CASSLDGTSEREQYF. The DNA sequence is as follows: TGCGCCAGCAGCTTGGACGGGACTAGCGAACGGGAGCAGTACTTC. The chain was built from TRBV5-1 and TRBJ2-7, with 10 bases aligning to TRBD2. CDR3 length: 15 amino acids, cysteine to phenylalanine. This entry keeps only the CDR3 DNA: 45 bases, framed from base 1. The germline V gene yields SGHRS for CDR1 and YFSETQ for CDR2. The V end gives up 0 bases and the J end 7 bases, leaving 7 bases in the junction not matched to a gene.